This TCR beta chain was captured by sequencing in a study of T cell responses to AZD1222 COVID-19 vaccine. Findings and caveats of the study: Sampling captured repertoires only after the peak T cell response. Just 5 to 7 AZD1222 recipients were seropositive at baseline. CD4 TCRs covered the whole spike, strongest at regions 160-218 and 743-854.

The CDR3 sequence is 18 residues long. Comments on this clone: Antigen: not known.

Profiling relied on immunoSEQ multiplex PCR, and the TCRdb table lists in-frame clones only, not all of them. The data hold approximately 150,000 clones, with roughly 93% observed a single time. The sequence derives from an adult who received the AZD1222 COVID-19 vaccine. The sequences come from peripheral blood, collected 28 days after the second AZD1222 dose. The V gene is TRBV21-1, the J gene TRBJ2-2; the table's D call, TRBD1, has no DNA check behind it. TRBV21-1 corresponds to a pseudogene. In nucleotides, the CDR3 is TGTGCCAGCAGCAAGATTAACAGGGGAACCCGAGTCACCGGGGAGCTGTTTTTT. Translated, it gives CASSKINRGTRVTGELFF.